This T cell receptor (beta chain) originates from a study of blood T cell repertoires in COVID-19. In germline, CDR1 is SGHTS, CDR2 YDEGEE. The CDR3 spans 12 residues, counting both ends. In regard to this clone: The CDR3 end shows no conserved phenylalanine or tryptophan, and so a read error is likely. Because the CDR3's place on the DNA is in doubt, the DNA is left out and the CDR3 is given as listed by TCRdb.

In the original processing: It was from reference gene primer amplification that nucleated cell counts were estimated. Libraries were prepared by immunoSEQ multiplex PCR; TCRdb keeps only in-frame clonotypes and omits some of them. The D gene and trimming were derived from the DNA, and the V and J assignments and clone size from that table. The sample shows 250,000 or so clones, approximately 86% of them seen only once. The specimen was peripheral blood. The TCR originated in a man in his forties or fifties with active or convalescent COVID-19. The chain carries TRBV5-8 and TRBJ2-7; TRBD2, the table's D call, lacks a check against the DNA. The CDR3 sequence is CASSLPGRPLSD.